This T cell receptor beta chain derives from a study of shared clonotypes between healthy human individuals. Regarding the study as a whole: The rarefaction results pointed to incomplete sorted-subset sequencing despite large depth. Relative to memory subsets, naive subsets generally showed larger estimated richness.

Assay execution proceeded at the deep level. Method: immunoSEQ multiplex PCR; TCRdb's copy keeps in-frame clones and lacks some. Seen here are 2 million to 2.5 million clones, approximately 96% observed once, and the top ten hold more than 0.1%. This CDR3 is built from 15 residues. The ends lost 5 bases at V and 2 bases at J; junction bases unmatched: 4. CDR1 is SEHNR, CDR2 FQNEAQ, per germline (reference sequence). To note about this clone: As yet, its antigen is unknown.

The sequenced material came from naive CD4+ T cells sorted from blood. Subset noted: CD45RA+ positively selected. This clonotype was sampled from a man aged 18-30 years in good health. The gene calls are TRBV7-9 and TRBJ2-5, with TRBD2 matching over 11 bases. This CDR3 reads CASSTGTSGQETQYF. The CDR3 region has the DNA TGTGCCAGCAGCACCGGGACTAGCGGACAAGAGACCCAGTACTTC.